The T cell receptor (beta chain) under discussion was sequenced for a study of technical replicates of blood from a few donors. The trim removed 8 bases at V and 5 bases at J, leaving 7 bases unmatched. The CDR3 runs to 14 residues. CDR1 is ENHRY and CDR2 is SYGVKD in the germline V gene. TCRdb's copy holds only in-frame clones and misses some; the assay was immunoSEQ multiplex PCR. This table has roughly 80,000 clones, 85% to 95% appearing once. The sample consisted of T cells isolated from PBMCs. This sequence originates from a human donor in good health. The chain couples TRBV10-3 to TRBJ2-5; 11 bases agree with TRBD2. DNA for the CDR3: TGTGCCATCGCCGTAGCGGGAGGGTGGGAGACCCAGTACTTC. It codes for CAIAVAGGWETQYF.